The source of this TCR beta chain is a study of identical twins. Study results and limitations: Modeled out-of-frame TCR alpha sharing in monozygotic twins fell below observed levels.

CDR3 length: 14 residues. J gave up 3 bases and V 8 bases, and 9 bases lay outside the gene matches. In germline, CDR1 is SGHTA, CDR2 FQGNSA. Everyone who gave samples was a healthy Caucasian. TCRdb re-called the 5' RACE reads through MiXCR, storing one row per CDR3 protein. Among some 660,000 distinct CDR3 sequences listed, approximately 9% were seen once. Remarks on this clonotype: The antigen is unknown.

The same sample was also studied in work on yellow fever vaccine responses in identical twins.

The gene calls are TRBV7-2 and TRBJ2-5; TRBD2 matches 7 bases. Sequencing was done on a sample of PBMCs. This clonotype was obtained from a woman aged 18-29 years in good health. The CDR3 reads CASRWGGGKETQYF. In DNA form, the CDR3 reads TGTGCCAGCCGATGGGGGGGGGGTAAAGAGACCCAGTACTTC.